This TCR beta chain was identified in a study of tumor-infiltrating lymphocytes in primary liver carcinoma (dated by TCRdb to between 2016 and 2019). Broadly, across the study: Between late 2015 and March 2016, a few patients in China with histopathologically diagnosed primary liver carcinoma had surgical resection. Of the five patients (three men and two women, aged 30 to 69 years), four had hepatocellular carcinoma and one had combined HCC and intrahepatic cholangiocarcinoma. Tumors of the five patients were stage T1-T3 N0M0 with maximum diameters of roughly 4.2 to 10 cm. Samples yielded roughly 3.5 to 8 million productive TCRbeta reads; read depth did not differ significantly between tissue types. TCRbeta repertoire sequencing, expression microarrays and whole-exome sequencing were combined in the study across five regions of each liver tumor, with adjacent normal tissue and blood also included. A total of 35 specimens from 5 patients underwent TCRbeta repertoire sequencing, comprising some 25 tumor regions, 5 adjacent noncancerous liver tissues and 5 peripheral blood samples. Technical replicate repertoires showed high reproducibility, with mean shared-clone rates approximately 0.9 and correlation coefficients above 0.95. Overall study outcomes, separate from this receptor: The top 250 clones accounted for a significantly greater share of the repertoire in tumors than in blood (p = 0.039). Bulk unsorted samples precluded comparing CD4+ and CD8+ T cell repertoires. Pairs of tumor regions showed greater repertoire overlap (mean about 35%) than tumor-adjacent pairs (17%) or tumor-blood pairs (around 15%), which is consistent with antigen-driven expansion. Only five or six patients were included in the study, and the authors note that the findings should be validated in a larger study. Because only the TCR beta chain was sequenced and unpaired alpha chains were not captured, true repertoire diversity is likely underestimated.

As to this clonotype: Its binding antigen is unknown. Per-nucleotide qualities are absent, and no much larger clonotype sits a single base away.

The germline V gene encodes CDR1 GTSNPN and CDR2 SVGIG (reference sequence). Trimming at the junction amounts to 5 bases on V and 0 bases on J, and the germline ends lie 8 bases apart. The CDR3 sequence holds 13 residues, the cysteine and phenylalanine included. Only the CDR3 DNA is retained, 39 bases long and in frame from the first base. Using a constant-region primer and ProtoScript II reverse transcriptase, TCRbeta-specific cDNA was reverse-transcribed from approximately 0.55 ug total RNA. Three nested multiplex PCR rounds, following a slightly modified ARM-PCR procedure, were used to build the TCRbeta libraries. The first two PCR rounds used multiplex TRBV1-TRBV30 forward primers with a Cbeta reverse primer, each for roughly 11 cycles. Sample barcodes and Illumina adapters were added in a final 25-cycle PCR using Deep VentR polymerase. Before sequencing, amplicons of 200-500 bp were gel-purified using a QIAquick gel extraction kit. An Illumina HiSeq 2500 was used to sequence the TCRbeta amplicons, generating 250-bp paired-end reads. The study's processing was this. To recover full CDR3 sequences, reads were quality-trimmed using Trimmomatic v0.33 and paired reads were then merged using FLASH v1.2.11. V, D and J germline segments were assigned to the rearranged TCRbeta sequences by MiGEC v1.2.1b. Clonotype statistics and Shannon-Wiener diversity indices were computed with VDJtools v1.0.0. Except for diversity analysis, only the 250 most abundant clonotypes of each sample were used in subsequent analyses to reduce sampling bias. TCRdb applied fastp at Q25 and MiXCR to the public reads, then kept only in-frame beta chains. All rows with the same CDR3 protein become a single entry with the most common DNA and genes. None of the V and J calls come from the authors' own analysis; TCRdb made them. In this sample the table shows 300,000 to 350,000 distinct CDR3 sequences, around 50% of which occur a single time. The ten largest clones represent approximately 15% of the sample.

TRIzol reagent was used to extract blood RNA from unsorted whole blood, while the DNeasy Blood & Tissue kit provided the germline DNA. At the time of sampling, the patients had chronic HBV infection and had not received any treatment. Around 3.9 milliliters of peripheral blood were collected into K2EDTA tubes before surgery. The sequence links TRBV30 to TRBJ2-1; no D gene can be assigned with confidence. This clonotype was obtained from a woman aged 30 to 39 with primary liver carcinoma and hepatitis B virus infection. The specimen sequenced was peripheral blood. The CDR3 protein sequence reads: CAWDSYSYNEQFF. The bases read TGTGCCTGGGACTCCTACTCCTACAATGAGCAGTTCTTC.